The entry below gives a single T cell receptor beta chain sequence along with its context. Antigen specificity is unknown. These data are taken from a study of beta chain features in type 1 diabetes. The CDR3 consists of 15 residues. Germline CDR1 reads KGHSH; CDR2 reads LQKENI. The V gene lost 4 bases and the J gene lost 0 bases, with 11 bases spanning the gap. Study-level results: A moderate, significant TCRB CDR3 shortening appeared in type 1 diabetes across four CD4+ subsets. Equally in patients and controls, PCR might preferentially amplify shorter templates.

Sequenced material consisted of expressed TCRB transcripts (all of the isolated RNA was reverse transcribed). Roughly 3.6 million reads on average were seen across naive, central memory and regulatory T cell samples. Assay: immunoSEQ multiplex PCR; the TCRdb copy retains only in-frame clones and omits some. Of hundreds of thousands of clones in the sample, 15% to 20% are singletons; the top ten hold around 0.02%. The J gene is TRBJ2-3, the V gene TRBV18, with D perhaps given as TRBD1 or TRBD2 (5 bases each). The clonotype originates from a woman aged 18-30 years in good health. Material: naive CD4+ T cells from blood. CDR3 region: CASSRDQPSTDTQYF. In DNA, the CDR3 is TGTGCCAGCTCACGGGACCAACCTAGCACAGATACGCAGTATTTT. Complete variable domain (other parts from reference TRBV18 and TRBJ2-3): NAGVMQNPRHLVRRRGQEARLRCSPMKGHSHVYWYRQLPEEGLKFMVYLQKENIIDESGMPKERFSAEFPKEGPSILRIQQVVRGDSAAYFCASSRDQPSTDTQYFGPGTRLTVL.